This entry features one TCR beta chain sequence. CDR3 length equals 14 residues. Looked up from germline, CDR1 is KGHDR and CDR2 is SFDVKD. The V end lost 3 bases, the J end lost 8 bases, and 12 bases lay between the germline ends. The data were taken from a study of blood T cell repertoires in COVID-19. Whole-study context: Some COVID-19 samples were acute and others convalescent; all came from the United States, Italy and Spain. The cDNA or gDNA used as material had been derived from T cells, B-cell-depleted T cells, or PBMCs.

In the source study's methods: For nucleated cells, counts were estimated from reference gene primer amplification. The assay was immunoSEQ multiplex PCR, and TCRdb's table has in-frame clones only and misses some. V and J calls and clone size are those listed in that table; D and trimming were worked out from the DNA. The data show tens of thousands of clones, approximately 90% seen once. The gene calls are TRBV24-1 and TRBJ2-2; a weak D match, TRBD1 (5 bases). The source of this sequence is a human donor with active COVID-19. The donor label of this sample is uncertain. The sample comprised peripheral blood. The DNA for the CDR3 is TGTGCCACCAGTGATCGACAGTCACCGGGGGAGCTGTTTTTT. It is translated as CATSDRQSPGELFF.